This T cell receptor beta chain was found in a study of beta chain features in type 1 diabetes. Expressed TCRB transcripts were sequenced because the isolated RNA had all been reverse transcribed beforehand. Here immunoSEQ multiplex PCR was the method, and the copy in TCRdb shows in-frame clones only, minus some. The sample includes under 500,000 clones, approximately 28% of them seen just once. The sequenced sample consisted of naive CD4+ T cells from blood. The TCR sequence derives from a man aged 18 to 29 in good health.

DNA of the CDR3: TGCAGCGTTCGCGGCCGGGGCACTGAAGCTTTCTTT. This codes for CSVRGRGTEAFF. The genes are TRBV29-1 and TRBJ1-1; D unresolved. Germline CDR1 SQVTM, CDR2 ANQGSEA. V lost 5 bases and J lost 4, with 11 bases in between. This CDR3 contains 12 residues.